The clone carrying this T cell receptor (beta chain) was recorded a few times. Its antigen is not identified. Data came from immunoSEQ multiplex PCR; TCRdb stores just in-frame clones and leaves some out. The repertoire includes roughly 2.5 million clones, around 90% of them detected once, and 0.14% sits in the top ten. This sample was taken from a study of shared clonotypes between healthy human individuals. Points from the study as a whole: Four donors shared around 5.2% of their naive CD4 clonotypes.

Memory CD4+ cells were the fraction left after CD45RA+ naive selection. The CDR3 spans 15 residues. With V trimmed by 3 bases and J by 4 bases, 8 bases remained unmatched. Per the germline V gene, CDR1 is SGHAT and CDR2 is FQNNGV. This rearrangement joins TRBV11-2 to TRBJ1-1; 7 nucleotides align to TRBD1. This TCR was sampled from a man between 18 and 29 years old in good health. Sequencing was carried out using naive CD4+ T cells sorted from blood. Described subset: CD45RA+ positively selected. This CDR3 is CASSLSWTGITEAFF. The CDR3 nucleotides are TGTGCCAGCAGCTTGTCTTGGACAGGAATCACTGAAGCTTTCTTT.